A selection of T cell receptor beta chains follows, all from one sample in a study of control samples from healthy donors and cancer patients. Only in-frame clones appear in the TCRdb table, and some are missing; sequencing was by immunoSEQ multiplex PCR. The sample has 60,000 to 80,000 clones; roughly 87% are singletons. Sequenced input: blood. All receptors come from a woman aged 50 to 60 in good health. The CDR3 runs from the conserved cysteine through the conserved F or W. The D gene is left open where the match is weak. Some rows mark clone size as missing; the rest say once, few, many or name a class of expanded clone.

D gene	clone size	V gene	J gene	CDR3 protein	CDR3 DNA
.	.	TRBV3-1/TRBV3-2	TRBJ1-1	CATRPAGLNTEAFF	TGTGCCACCCGACCGGCAGGCCTAAACACTGAAGCTTTCTTT
.	.	TRBV20-1	TRBJ2-1	CSARPYNEQFF	TGCAGTGCTAGACCTTACAATGAGCAGTTCTTC
.	.	TRBV7-8	TRBJ1-6	CASSLVGAGMTRLPLHF	TGTGCCAGCAGCTTAGTAGGGGCAGGGATGACCCGTTTACCCCTCCACTTT
.	few	TRBV7-9	TRBJ2-5	CASSLSAETQYF	TGTGCCAGCAGCCTGTCGGCGGAGACCCAGTACTTC
TRBD2	.	TRBV3-1/TRBV3-2	TRBJ2-7	CASSPGLAGSYEQYF	TGTGCCAGCAGTCCCGGACTAGCGGGCAGCTACGAGCAGTACTTC
.	.	TRBV15	TRBJ2-1	CATSREDFGMNEQFF	TGTGCCACCAGCAGAGAGGACTTTGGCATGAATGAGCAGTTCTTC
.	few	TRBV5-4	TRBJ1-1	CASSQVQGIPANTEAFF	TGTGCCAGCAGCCAAGTGCAGGGGATCCCGGCGAACACTGAAGCTTTCTTT
.	.	TRBV20-1	TRBJ2-7	CSASPSSYEQYF	TGCAGTGCTAGTCCGAGCTCCTACGAGCAGTACTTC
TRBD2	.	TRBV7-3	TRBJ2-2	CASSSGLAGATGELFF	TGTGCCAGCAGCTCCGGACTAGCGGGAGCTACCGGGGAGCTGTTTTTT
TRBD1	.	TRBV7-9	TRBJ1-2	CASSLTGANYGYTF	TGTGCCAGCAGCTTAACAGGGGCTAACTATGGCTACACCTTC
.	.	TRBV25-1	TRBJ1-2	CASSELGQGGYTF	TGTGCCAGCAGTGAATTGGGGCAGGGAGGCTACACCTTC
.	.	TRBV28	TRBJ1-5	CASSLPTGFSQPQHF	TGTGCCAGCAGTTTACCCACAGGCTTCTCTCAGCCCCAGCATTTT
.	.	TRBV24-1	TRBJ2-3	CATSDFDSPGRDTQYF	TGTGCCACCAGTGATTTCGACTCCCCAGGACGAGATACGCAGTATTTT
TRBD1	.	TRBV30	TRBJ1-1	CAWSRDRGSEAFF	TGTGCCTGGAGTCGGGACAGAGGGTCTGAAGCTTTCTTT
.	.	TRBV29-1	TRBJ1-1	CSVPSAEMNTEAFF	TGCAGCGTCCCAAGCGCCGAGATGAACACTGAAGCTTTCTTT
.	.	TRBV28	TRBJ1-1	CASSLGRRAEAFF	TGTGCCAGCAGTCTGGGGCGAAGGGCTGAAGCTTTCTTT
TRBD2	.	TRBV4-1	TRBJ2-4	CASSQGLAGGRTKNIQYF	TGCGCCAGCAGCCAGGGACTAGCGGGAGGGCGGACCAAAAACATTCAGTACTTC
.	.	TRBV9	TRBJ2-7	CASSASYAAYEQYF	TGTGCCAGCAGCGCGAGCTATGCGGCTTACGAGCAGTACTTC
TRBD1	.	TRBV7-3	TRBJ2-1	CASSFSQGSVNEQFF	TGTGCCAGCAGCTTTTCACAGGGGTCCGTCAATGAGCAGTTCTTC
.	once	TRBV5-1	TRBJ2-3	CAGSLWGPHTDTQYF	TGCGCCGGCAGTCTGTGGGGTCCCCACACAGATACGCAGTATTTT
TRBD1	.	TRBV10-2	TRBJ1-4	CASRPTGNNEKLFF	TGCGCCAGCAGACCGACAGGGAATAATGAAAAACTGTTTTTT
.	.	TRBV28	TRBJ2-3	CASGLTGTDTQYF	TGTGCCAGCGGTCTCACAGGGACCGATACGCAGTATTTT
.	.	TRBV28	TRBJ1-5	CASSPPRTASNQPQHF	TGTGCCAGCAGCCCGCCCCGGACAGCTAGCAATCAGCCCCAGCATTTT
.	.	TRBV29-1	TRBJ1-2	CSVELDSYGYTF	TGCAGCGTTGAATTAGACAGCTATGGCTACACCTTC
.	.	TRBV12-3/TRBV12-4	TRBJ2-7	CASRDRPNEQYF	TGTGCCAGCAGGGACCGGCCTAACGAGCAGTACTTC
TRBD1	once	TRBV7-9	TRBJ2-1	CASSYRETGGHEQFF	TGTGCCAGCAGCTATAGAGAAACAGGGGGGCATGAGCAGTTCTTC
.	.	TRBV30	TRBJ2-7	CAWLRQSEQYF	TGTGCCTGGCTAAGGCAGAGCGAGCAGTACTTC
.	.	TRBV5-4	TRBJ1-1	CASSSEWGNTEAFF	TGTGCCAGCAGCTCGGAATGGGGTAACACTGAAGCTTTCTTT
TRBD1	.	TRBV10-1	TRBJ2-3	CASSKDRSPPAQYF	TGCGCCAGCAGTAAGGACAGGTCCCCCCCGGCGCAGTATTTT
.	.	TRBV3-1/TRBV3-2	TRBJ2-3	CASSQISEADTQYF	TGTGCCAGCAGCCAAATTTCGGAAGCGGATACGCAGTATTTT
TRBD1	.	TRBV9	TRBJ1-6	CASSVEGQGASPLHF	TGTGCCAGCAGCGTAGAGGGACAGGGGGCTTCACCCCTCCACTTT
.	.	TRBV6-5	TRBJ2-5	CASEVNQETQYF	TGTGCCAGCGAGGTAAACCAAGAGACCCAGTACTTC
TRBD2	.	TRBV30	TRBJ2-3	CAWSGGRVPPDTQYF	TGTGCCTGGAGTGGCGGGAGGGTCCCCCCAGATACGCAGTATTTT
TRBD1	once	TRBV20-1	TRBJ1-5	CSASLQGVSSRQPQHF	TGCAGTGCTAGTCTGCAGGGGGTATCCTCCCGTCAGCCCCAGCATTTT